One sample yielded the 14 T cell receptor beta chains listed below, sequenced in a study of blood T cell repertoires in COVID-19. Repertoires were generated with immunoSEQ multiplex PCR, while TCRdb's copy carries only in-frame clones and drops some. The table includes tens of thousands of clones, approximately 80% detected once. Source material: peripheral blood. The receptors here all came from a man aged 70 or older with COVID-19, enrolled during active disease.

The chain couples TRBV7-2 to TRBJ1-3; 10 bases map to TRBD1. CDR3 size: 15 residues. Germline CDR1 reads SGHTA; CDR2 reads FQGNSA. The J segment lost 2 bases and the V segment lost 5 bases, leaving 3 bases of the junction unmatched. CDR3 in DNA: TGTGCCAGCAGCCGCGGGACAGGGGCTGGAAACACCATATATTTT. Translation: CASSRGTGAGNTIYF.

The V gene is TRBV7-2, the J gene TRBJ2-1, with TRBD1 identical over 9 bases. Per germline, CDR1 SGHTA and CDR2 FQGNSA. Germline trimming cut 5 bases from V and 8 bases from J; bases unmatched to any gene: 7. The CDR3 sequence is 14 residues long. CDR3 nucleotides: TGTGCCAGCAGCACAGGGGGCGTCTGGTATGAGCAGTTCTTC. It is translated as CASSTGGVWYEQFF.

The V call is TRBV12-5, the J call TRBJ2-5; perhaps TRBD1 as D (6 bases). The CDR3 is 19 amino acids. Trimming shortened V by 5 bases and J by 3 bases, and 28 bases separated the two germline ends. Germline values: CDR1 LGHNT, CDR2 FRNRAP. CDR3 nucleotide sequence: TGTGCTAGTGGTAGACAACAGGGATTTAGGACGTCGTGGGAAGAGACCCAGTACTTC. It translates to CASGRQQGFRTSWEETQYF.

CDR3 bases: TGCAGCGTTGCTATACAGGGGAAGTTGAATGAAGCTTTCTTT. Translated: CSVAIQGKLNEAFF. This chain links TRBV29-1 with TRBJ1-1, with 7 positions matching TRBD1. V was pared by 4 bases and J by 7 bases, with 12 bases of the junction left unmatched. Germline values: CDR1 SQVTM, CDR2 ANQGSEA. The CDR3 spans 14 residues.

This rearrangement joins TRBV10-2 to TRBJ2-6; D remains unclear. Germline V gives CDR1 WSHSY, CDR2 SAAADI. This CDR3 region has 15 residues. The ends were cut back, 4 bases at V and 1 base at J, with 8 bases in the middle. In DNA, the CDR3 is TGCGCCAGCAGTGCACAGCCTTCTGGGGCCAACGTCCTGACTTTC. The encoded protein is CASSAQPSGANVLTF.

The chain carries TRBV5-1 and TRBJ1-5, with unresolved D. CDR1 and CDR2 (germline): SGHRS, YFSETQ. The ends were cut back, 8 bases at V and 2 bases at J, with 11 bases in the middle. The length of the CDR3 is 13 residues. The CDR3 DNA sequence: TGCGCCAGGTGGAGTAAGGGCAATCAGCCCCAGCATTTT. This codes for CARWSKGNQPQHF.

The gene calls are TRBV6-2 or TRBV6-3 and TRBJ2-5, with TRBD2 matching over 12 bases. CDR1 MNHEY and CDR2 SVGEGT come from the germline V gene. The V and J ends lost 6 bases and 1 base, in that order; junction bases with no gene match: 6. The CDR3 has 16 amino acids. CDR3 in DNA: TGTGCCAGCAGCCCCACTAGCGGGGGGTTCCAAGAGACCCAGTACTTC. It specifies CASSPTSGGFQETQYF.

This chain joins TRBV4-1 and TRBJ1-3; 9 bases line up with TRBD1. CDR1 is MGHRA and CDR2 is YSYEKL in the germline V gene. This CDR3 is built from 16 residues. Losses at the gene ends were 6 bases for V and 4 bases for J; bases not matched to a gene: 10. DNA for the CDR3: TGCGCCAGCAGTCAACAGGGGGCACCGGGGGGAAACACCATATATTTT. Translation gives CASSQQGAPGGNTIYF.

This chain uses TRBV5-4 with TRBJ2-1; D might be TRBD2 (6 bases). There are 16 residues in the CDR3. CDR1 and CDR2 from the germline V gene are SGHNT and YYREEE (reference sequence). Trimming took 6 bases from V and 0 from J, leaving 16 bases between them. The CDR3 bases are TGTGCCAGCATCATGGCGGGCGGGGCCTCCTACAATGAGCAGTTCTTC. This gives the protein CASIMAGGASYNEQFF. The whole variable domain, filled in from reference TRBV5-4 and TRBJ2-1, reads ETGVTQSPTHLIKTRGQQVTLRCSSQSGHNTVSWYQQALGQGPQFIFQYYREEENGRGNFPPRFSGLQFPNYSSELNVNALELDDSALYLCASIMAGGASYNEQFFGPGTRLTVL.

The chain has TRBV3-1 (or the pseudogene TRBV3-2) and TRBJ1-3; a weak D match, TRBD1 (5 bases). Germline V gives CDR1 LGHDT, CDR2 YNNKEL (reference sequence). The CDR3 totals 16 residues. Trimming took off 4 bases at V and 0 bases at J, with 13 bases between the two ends. The CDR3 DNA reads TGTGCCAGCAGCCGTAACCCAGGGAACTCTGGAAACACCATATATTTT. It is translated as CASSRNPGNSGNTIYF.

This chain connects TRBV15 to TRBJ1-2, with D possibly matching TRBD1 (5 bases). From germline, CDR1 is LNHNV and CDR2 YYDKDF (reference sequence). The CDR3 length is 13 residues. The ends were cut back, 8 bases at V and 4 bases at J, with 14 bases in the middle. The CDR3 coding sequence is TGTGCCACCCGGAAAGGGGAAGCCTATGGCTACACCTTC. Its protein product is CATRKGEAYGYTF.

The chain links TRBV29-1 to TRBJ1-5, with D tentatively TRBD1 (6 bases). Germline V gene lookup returns CDR1 SQVTM and CDR2 ANQGSEA. Trimming stripped 5 bases from V and 6 bases from J, with 14 bases between. The CDR3 runs 13 residues. The CDR3 bases are TGCAGCGTTCAAACAGGGTTCGGTCAGCCCCAGCATTTT. Translation: CSVQTGFGQPQHF.

V usage is TRBV15 and J usage is TRBJ2-5; 9 bases map to TRBD1. V dropped 3 bases and J dropped 4; count of bases not matched to a gene: 6. CDR3 length equals 15 residues. Germline CDR1 and CDR2: LNHNV and YYDKDF (reference sequence). Here the CDR3 reads CATSSNRGLGETQYF. The CDR3 nucleotides are TGTGCCACCAGCAGTAACAGGGGGCTCGGAGAGACCCAGTACTTC.

The rearrangement joins TRBV9 to TRBJ2-3; 7 bases line up with TRBD2. This CDR3 is 17 amino acids long. Trimming removed 4 bases from V and 4 bases from J; junction bases left unmatched: 15. Germline V gene sequence: CDR1 SGDLS, CDR2 YYNGEE. This chain's CDR3 is CASSSPGGAGLADTQYF. The CDR3 DNA sequence: TGTGCCAGCAGCTCTCCAGGAGGAGCGGGATTGGCAGATACGCAGTATTTT.